This entry features one TCR beta chain sequence. The DNA input per sorted-subset replicate PCR was about 0.2 ug, corresponding to 30,000 or so T cell genomes. Libraries were prepared by immunoSEQ multiplex PCR; TCRdb keeps only in-frame clonotypes and omits some of them. The sample lists millions of clones; more than 80% were seen once. This sample is drawn from a study of shared clonotypes between healthy human individuals. Partitioning of CD4+ cells yielded a CD45RA+ naive subset and a CD45RA-negative memory subset. The TCR sequence derives from a man aged 18 to 30 in good health. Specimen: naive CD4+ T cells sorted from blood. The subset: CD45RA+ positively selected.

DNA for the CDR3: TGTGCCAGCACCGCAGGGGTGAAGGGCACAGATACGCAGTATTTT. Its translation: CASTAGVKGTDTQYF. V usage is TRBV11-2 and J usage is TRBJ2-3, with a weak D call TRBD1 (6 bases). Germline V CDR1 and CDR2: SGHAT, FQNNGV. This CDR3 is 15 amino acids long. V was pared by 7 bases and J by 1 base, with 15 bases between.